Sequencing of this T cell receptor (beta chain) was carried out in a study of early T cells in non-severe SARS-CoV-2 infection. This clonotype was seen many times. TCRdb itself ran the 5' RACE reads through MiXCR, one entry per CDR3 protein. This sample has about 98,000 distinct CDR3 sequences, with 11% found just once. Between the trimmed V and J ends, which lost 0 bases and 4 bases, there was a span of 20 bases. Germline lookup yields CDR1 LGHDT and CDR2 YNNKEL (reference sequence). This CDR3 contains 18 residues. The specimen was whole blood. The chain couples TRBV3-1 to TRBJ2-3; D not certain. The sequence derives from an adult who was a healthcare worker with PCR-confirmed SARS-CoV-2 infection or an uninfected control (not recorded which). The CDR3 DNA follows: TGTGCCAGCAGCCAAGAAGACCTGGGAAGGTTTTTAGCAGATACGCAGTATTTT. Translation gives CASSQEDLGRFLADTQYF.